This TCR beta chain was sequenced for a study of T cells in Graves' hyperthyroidism and ophthalmopathy. The TCR beta CDR3 regions underwent amplification using RNA transcripts as the source. During a first-round RT-PCR of the TCR CDR3, the HTBI primer set was used. TCRdb itself ran the multiplex PCR reads through MiXCR, one entry per CDR3 protein. The sample consists of 600,000 or so distinct CDR3 sequences, approximately 15% of them appearing once. The junction had 6 bases not matched to a gene; V was cut back by 1 base and J by 15 bases. CDR1 and CDR2 from the germline V gene are SQVTM and ANQGSEA. This CDR3 region has 11 residues.

The sequence derives from a woman aged 50 to 60 with Graves' ophthalmopathy. The chain uses TRBV29-1 and TRBJ2-4; TRBD2 matches at 7 bases. Material: blood. The DNA for the CDR3 is TGCAGCGTTGAAGTCCGGGACTATAGGTACTTC. Encoded protein: CSVEVRDYRYF.